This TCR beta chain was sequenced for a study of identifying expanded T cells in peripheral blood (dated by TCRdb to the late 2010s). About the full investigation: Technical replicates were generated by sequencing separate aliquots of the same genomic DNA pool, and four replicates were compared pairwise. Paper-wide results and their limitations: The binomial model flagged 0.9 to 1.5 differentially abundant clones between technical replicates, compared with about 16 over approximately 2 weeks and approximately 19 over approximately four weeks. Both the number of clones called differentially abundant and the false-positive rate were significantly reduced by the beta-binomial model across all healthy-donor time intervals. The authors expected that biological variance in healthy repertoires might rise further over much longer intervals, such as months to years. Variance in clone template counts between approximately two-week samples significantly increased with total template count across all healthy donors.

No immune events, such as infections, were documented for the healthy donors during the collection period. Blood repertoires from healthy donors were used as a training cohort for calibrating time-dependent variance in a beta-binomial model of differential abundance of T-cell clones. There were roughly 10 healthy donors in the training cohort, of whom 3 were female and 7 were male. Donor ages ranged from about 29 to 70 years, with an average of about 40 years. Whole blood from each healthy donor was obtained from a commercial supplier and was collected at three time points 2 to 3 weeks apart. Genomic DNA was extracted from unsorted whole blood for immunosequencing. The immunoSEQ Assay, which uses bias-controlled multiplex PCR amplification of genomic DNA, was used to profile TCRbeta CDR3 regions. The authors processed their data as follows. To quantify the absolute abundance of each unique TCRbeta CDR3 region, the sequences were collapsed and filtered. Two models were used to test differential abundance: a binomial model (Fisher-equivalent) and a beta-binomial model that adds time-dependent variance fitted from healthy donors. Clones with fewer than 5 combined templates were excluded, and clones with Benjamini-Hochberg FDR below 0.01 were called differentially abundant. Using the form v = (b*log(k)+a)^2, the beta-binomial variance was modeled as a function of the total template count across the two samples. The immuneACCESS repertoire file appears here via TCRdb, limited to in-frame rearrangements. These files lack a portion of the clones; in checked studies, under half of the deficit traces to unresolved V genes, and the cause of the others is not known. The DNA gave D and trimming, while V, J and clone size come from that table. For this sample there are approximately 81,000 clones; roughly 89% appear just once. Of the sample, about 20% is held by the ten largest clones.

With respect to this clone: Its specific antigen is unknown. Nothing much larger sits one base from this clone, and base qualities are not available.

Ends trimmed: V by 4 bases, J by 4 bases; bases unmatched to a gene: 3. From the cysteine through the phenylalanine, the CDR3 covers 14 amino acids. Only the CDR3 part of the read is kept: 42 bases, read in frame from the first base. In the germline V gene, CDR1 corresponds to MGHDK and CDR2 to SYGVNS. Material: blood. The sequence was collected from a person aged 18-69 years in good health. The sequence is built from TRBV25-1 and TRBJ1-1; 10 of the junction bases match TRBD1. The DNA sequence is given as TGTGCCAGCAGTGCCGGGACAGGGGCCACTGAAGCTTTCTTT. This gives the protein CASSAGTGATEAFF.